These 26 T cell receptor beta chains originate from one sample sequenced in a study of blood T cell repertoires in COVID-19. Repertoires were generated with immunoSEQ multiplex PCR, while TCRdb's copy carries only in-frame clones and drops some. The sample has about 150,000 clones; over 65% are singletons. Sequencing input: peripheral blood. These receptors were obtained from a man aged 50 or older with acute or convalescent COVID-19.

V gene TRBV18 combines with J gene TRBJ2-7; D is unclear. The CDR3 loop spans 13 amino acids. Germline V gene lookup returns CDR1 KGHSH and CDR2 LQKENI. The V and J ends lost 1 base and 3 bases respectively, with 7 bases between them. CDR3 DNA: TGTGCCAGCTCACCACAATCCTTCTACGAGCAGTACTTC. Its translation is CASSPQSFYEQYF.

The chain recombines TRBV6-5 with TRBJ1-1; TRBD1 might be the D (5 bases). V dropped 5 bases and J dropped 0 bases, with 10 bases sitting between them. Germline values: CDR1 MNHEY, CDR2 SVGAGI. The length of the CDR3 is 14 residues. The CDR3 bases are TGTGCCAGCAGTCAACCAGGGTTGAACACTGAAGCTTTCTTT. Translation: CASSQPGLNTEAFF.

The V gene is TRBV5-1, the J gene TRBJ1-2; 8 bases line up with TRBD1. The trim removed 3 bases at V and 5 bases at J, leaving 9 bases unmatched. CDR3 length: 15 residues. Germline CDR1 and CDR2: SGHRS and YFSETQ. The CDR3 sequence: CASSSNPDRVYGYTF. The CDR3 DNA reads TGCGCCAGCAGCTCGAACCCGGACAGGGTGTATGGCTACACCTTC.

This chain joins TRBV4-1 and TRBJ2-5; 14 bases map to TRBD2. Germline CDR1 reads MGHRA; CDR2 reads YSYEKL. V gave up 4 bases and J gave up 9 bases; unmatched junction bases: 4. The CDR3 totals 14 residues. The CDR3 DNA reads as TGCGCCAGCAGCCTCCAGACTAGCGGGGGGGCCCAGTACTTC. Translated, it gives CASSLQTSGGAQYF.

Only one count was recorded for this clone. The rearrangement uses TRBV19 and TRBJ1-4; possibly TRBD1 for D (6 bases). Germline lookup yields CDR1 LNHDA and CDR2 SQIVND (reference sequence). The CDR3 totals 14 residues. V was cut by 4 bases and J by 4 bases, with 10 bases left in between. CDR3 nucleotides: TGTGCCAGTAGTAGAACAGGGAATAATGAAAAACTGTTTTTT. This translates into CASSRTGNNEKLFF.

This clone was found a few times. The chain has TRBV19 and TRBJ2-2; D ambiguous. CDR1 is LNHDA, CDR2 SQIVND, per germline (reference sequence). V lost 3 bases and J lost 1, with 15 bases in between. The length of the CDR3 is 17 residues. The CDR3 region is CASSMRVRHKNTGELFF. The CDR3 DNA sequence: TGTGCCAGTAGTATGAGAGTGAGACATAAGAACACCGGGGAGCTGTTTTTT.

The V call is TRBV7-6, the J call TRBJ2-2; 12 bases are a match to TRBD2. Germline V CDR1 and CDR2: SGHVS, FNYEAQ. V lost 4 bases and J lost 1; bases outside the gene matches: 4. This CDR3 comprises 17 residues. CDR3 DNA: TGTGCCAGCAGCTCCCTAGCGGGGGGGAGGAACACCGGGGAGCTGTTTTTT. Translating gives CASSSLAGGRNTGELFF.

The chain is built from TRBV18 and TRBJ2-3; possible D gene TRBD1, 5 bases. The length of the CDR3 is 16 residues. V was shortened by 6 bases and J by 0 bases, with 16 bases between the two germline ends. Germline-derived CDR1 and CDR2 are KGHSH and LQKENI. CDR3 nucleotide sequence: TGTGCCAGCTCCCGCGACAGAGGCTCTAGCACAGATACGCAGTATTTT. Its translation is CASSRDRGSSTDTQYF. Looking up the rest from reference TRBV18 and TRBJ2-3 gives the full variable domain: NAGVMQNPRHLVRRRGQEARLRCSPMKGHSHVYWYRQLPEEGLKFMVYLQKENIIDESGMPKERFSAEFPKEGPSILRIQQVVRGDSAAYFCASSRDRGSSTDTQYFGPGTRLTVL.

The chain carries TRBV2 and TRBJ2-7, with a weak D call TRBD1 (5 bases). This CDR3 spans 12 amino acids. V shed 6 bases and J shed 13 bases, with 19 bases lying between them. The V gene's germline CDR1 is SNHLY and CDR2 FYNNEI. The CDR3 spells CASSSDSPFLYF. CDR3 nucleotides: TGTGCCAGCAGCTCTGACAGCCCATTCCTTTACTTC.

This chain joins TRBV3-1 (or the pseudogene TRBV3-2) and TRBJ2-5; 8 bases agree with TRBD2. V was pared by 1 base and J by 5 bases, with 9 bases of the junction left unmatched. Germline V gene sequence: CDR1 LGHDT, CDR2 YNNKEL (reference sequence). The CDR3 sequence is 16 residues long. CDR3 sequence reads: CASSQVSSGAGETQYF. The CDR3 coding sequence is TGTGCCAGCAGCCAAGTTAGTAGCGGGGCTGGCGAGACCCAGTACTTC.

The chain uses TRBV9 and TRBJ2-5; 8 bases match TRBD1. V lost 4 bases to trimming and J lost 7 bases; unmatched junction nucleotides: 12. The CDR3 spans 15 residues. Germline assignment: CDR1 SGDLS and CDR2 YYNGEE. The DNA of the CDR3 is TGTGCCAGCAGCAGGGACAGGACCTCGATATTGACCCAGTACTTC. Its protein is CASSRDRTSILTQYF.

The CDR3 loop reads CAIAQQGDYGYTF. DNA of the CDR3: TGTGCCATCGCCCAACAGGGCGACTATGGCTACACCTTC. The chain carries TRBV10-3 and TRBJ1-2, with D tentatively TRBD1 (6 bases). Looked up from germline, CDR1 is ENHRY and CDR2 is SYGVKD. This CDR3 spans 13 amino acids. Trimming left V 8 bases short and J 3 bases short, with 13 bases between.

This clone was recorded a few times. The same CDR3 also results from other DNA sequences found in this sample. J is TRBJ1-2 and V is TRBV5-6, with TRBD1 matching over 7 bases. Per the germline V gene, CDR1 is SGHDT and CDR2 is YYEEEE. J was trimmed by 6 bases and V by 1 base; bases with no gene match: 3. The CDR3 consists of 13 residues. The CDR3 region is CASSLRGGNGYTF. CDR3 bases: TGTGCCAGCAGCTTGCGAGGGGGCAATGGCTACACCTTC.

This clone was observed a single time. CDR3 DNA sequence: TGTGCCAGCACGGGAGGGACGCGTCGCAATCAGCCCCAGCATTTT. Amino acid sequence: CASTGGTRRNQPQHF. The chain joins TRBV2 to TRBJ1-5; D might be TRBD1 (5 bases). There are 15 residues in the CDR3. Trimming removed 7 bases at V and 2 bases at J, with 15 bases between. Germline assignment: CDR1 SNHLY and CDR2 FYNNEI.

The rearrangement links TRBV2 to TRBJ2-1; 13 nucleotides align to TRBD2. The CDR3 extends over 14 amino acids. The junction had 1 base not matched to a gene; V was cut back by 4 bases and J by 7 bases. Per the germline V gene, CDR1 is SNHLY and CDR2 is FYNNEI. The CDR3 here is CASSGGLAGNEQFF. CDR3 DNA sequence: TGTGCCAGCAGTGGGGGACTAGCGGGGAATGAGCAGTTCTTC.

V and J are TRBV5-8 and TRBJ2-5; tentative D call: TRBD2 (6 bases). Trimming took 4 bases from V and 5 from J, leaving 15 bases between them. The CDR3 has 14 residues. The germline V gene has CDR1 SGHTS and CDR2 YDEGEE. Written as DNA, the CDR3 is TGTGCCAGCAGCCCGACTAGTACCGGCGAGACCCAGTACTTC. Its translation: CASSPTSTGETQYF.

This clone appeared a few times. The chain links TRBV11-1 to TRBJ1-1; D is unclear. Trimming left V 1 base short and J 6 bases short, with 12 bases between. This CDR3 has 14 amino acids. Per germline, CDR1 SGHAT and CDR2 FQDESV (reference sequence). CDR3 nucleotides: TGTGCCAGCAGCTTAGGTCCCGGGAGCCCTGAAGCTTTCTTT. Translating gives CASSLGPGSPEAFF.

This chain links TRBV12-3 or TRBV12-4 with TRBJ1-6, with 8 bases matching TRBD1. V trimming: 3 bases; J trimming: 10 bases; junction bases outside the gene matches: 2. The CDR3 consists of 13 residues. The CDR3 sequence: CASSFRGQSPLHF. Written as DNA, the CDR3 is TGTGCCAGCAGTTTCAGGGGGCAATCACCCCTCCACTTT.

The chain combines TRBV2 with TRBJ2-7; D is possibly TRBD1 (5 bases). From germline, CDR1 is SNHLY and CDR2 FYNNEI. V was pared by 0 bases and J by 3 bases, with 15 bases between. This CDR3 is built from 16 residues. CDR3 bases: TGTGCCAGCAGTGAAGCGCTTCAACCAGGGAACTACGAGCAGTACTTC. Translation: CASSEALQPGNYEQYF.

The genes are TRBV30 and TRBJ1-6, with 12 bases fitting TRBD1. This CDR3 is 19 amino acids long. V was pared by 0 bases and J by 7 bases, with 13 bases of the junction left unmatched. The V gene's germline CDR1 is GTSNPN and CDR2 SVGIG (reference sequence). CDR3 residues: CAWSVLGTGGEFGNSPLHF. The CDR3 DNA sequence: TGTGCCTGGAGTGTACTAGGGACAGGGGGCGAATTTGGAAATTCACCCCTCCACTTT.

The V gene is TRBV4-2, the J gene TRBJ2-3; 14 bases are shared with TRBD2. In germline, CDR1 is LGHNA, CDR2 YNFKEQ. V gave up 4 bases and J gave up 3 bases; unmatched junction bases: 18. This CDR3 comprises 21 residues. CDR3 amino acids: CASSPAVSGTSGGSRTDTQYF. The DNA of the CDR3 is TGTGCCAGCAGCCCAGCTGTTTCCGGGACTAGCGGGGGTAGCCGAACAGATACGCAGTATTTT.

V usage is TRBV3-1 (or the pseudogene TRBV3-2) and J usage is TRBJ1-4; D ambiguous. Germline V CDR1 and CDR2: LGHDT, YNNKEL (reference sequence). V lost 0 bases and J 8 bases, leaving 19 bases between the germline ends. This CDR3 contains 17 residues. CDR3 bases: TGTGCCAGCAGCCAAGATTTCGTAGCTCTTGATAGGGAAAAACTGTTTTTT. Translated: CASSQDFVALDREKLFF.

J is TRBJ2-3 and V is TRBV9; 8 positions agree with TRBD1. The trim removed 2 bases at V and 0 bases at J, leaving 8 bases unmatched. The CDR3 extends over 17 amino acids. Germline CDR1 is SGDLS and CDR2 is YYNGEE. CDR3 DNA sequence: TGTGCCAGCAGCGTGACGGACAGGGCTACTAGCACAGATACGCAGTATTTT. Its translation is CASSVTDRATSTDTQYF. Variable domain in full (rest from reference TRBV9 and TRBJ2-3): DSGVTQTPKHLITATGQRVTLRCSPRSGDLSVYWYQQSLDQGLQFLIQYYNGEERAKGNILERFSAQQFPDLHSELNLSSLELGDSALYFCASSVTDRATSTDTQYFGPGTRLTVL.

This chain joins TRBV18 and TRBJ2-3; TRBD2 is a possible D gene (5 bases). Germline V gene sequence: CDR1 KGHSH, CDR2 LQKENI. The CDR3 consists of 16 residues. V lost 0 bases and J lost 5, with 15 bases in between. The CDR3 sequence is CASSPPNSKEVDTQYF. DNA of the CDR3: TGTGCCAGCTCACCACCGAATAGCAAGGAGGTAGATACGCAGTATTTT.

V gene TRBV20-1 combines with J gene TRBJ1-5, with D possibly being TRBD1 (6 bases). The germline gives CDR1 DFQATT, CDR2 SNEGSKA (reference sequence). V lost 7 bases, J lost 13 bases, and 17 bases lay in between. CDR3 length: 11 residues. The CDR3 loop reads CSGYLDGQQHF. The CDR3 DNA sequence: TGCAGTGGATACTTAGACGGACAGCAGCATTTT.

V is TRBV18 and J is TRBJ1-2; 7 positions match TRBD1. Germline trimming cut 2 bases from V and 8 bases from J; bases unmatched to any gene: 5. Germline lookup yields CDR1 KGHSH and CDR2 LQKENI. The CDR3 contains 13 residues. Written as DNA, the CDR3 is TGTGCCAGCTCACCATTGCAGGGGGACGGCTACACCTTC. Protein: CASSPLQGDGYTF.